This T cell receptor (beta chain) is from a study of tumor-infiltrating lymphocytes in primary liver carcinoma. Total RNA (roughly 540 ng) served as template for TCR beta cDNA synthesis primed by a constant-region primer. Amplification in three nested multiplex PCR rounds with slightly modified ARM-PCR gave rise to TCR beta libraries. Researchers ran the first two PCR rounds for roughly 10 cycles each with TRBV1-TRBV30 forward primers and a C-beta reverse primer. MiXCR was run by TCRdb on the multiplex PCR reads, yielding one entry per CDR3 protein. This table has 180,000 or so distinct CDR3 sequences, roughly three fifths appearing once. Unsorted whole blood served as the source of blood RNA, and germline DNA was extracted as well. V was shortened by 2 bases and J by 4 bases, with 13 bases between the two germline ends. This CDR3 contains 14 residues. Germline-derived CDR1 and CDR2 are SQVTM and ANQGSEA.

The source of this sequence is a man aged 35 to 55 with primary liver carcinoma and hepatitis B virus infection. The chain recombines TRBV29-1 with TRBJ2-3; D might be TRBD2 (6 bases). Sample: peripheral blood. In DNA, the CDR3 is TGCAGCGTTGAACCCGGGACTGAGGCAGATACGCAGTATTTT. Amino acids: CSVEPGTEADTQYF.